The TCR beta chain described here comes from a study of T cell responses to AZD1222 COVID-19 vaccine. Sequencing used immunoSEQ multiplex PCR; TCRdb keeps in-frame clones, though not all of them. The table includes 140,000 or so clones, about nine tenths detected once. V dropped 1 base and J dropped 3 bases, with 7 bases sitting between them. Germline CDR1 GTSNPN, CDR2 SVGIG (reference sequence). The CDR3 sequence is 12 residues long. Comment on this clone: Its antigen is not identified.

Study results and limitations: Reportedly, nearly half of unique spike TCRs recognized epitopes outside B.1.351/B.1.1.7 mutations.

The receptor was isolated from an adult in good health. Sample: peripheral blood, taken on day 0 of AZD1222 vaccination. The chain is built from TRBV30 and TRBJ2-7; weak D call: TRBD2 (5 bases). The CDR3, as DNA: TGTGCCTGGAGTGCGGGATACTACGAGCAGTACTTC. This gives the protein CAWSAGYYEQYF.